What follows are 26 T cell receptor beta chains derived from one specimen sequenced in a study of cytomegalovirus exposure and HLA in healthy donors. It was with 60 Vbeta and 13 Jbeta primers that the PCR ran. Profiling relied on immunoSEQ multiplex PCR, and the TCRdb table lists in-frame clones only, not all of them. The data show 120,000 or so clones, about 80% seen once. Material for sequencing was PBMCs. These receptors all come from a man between 25 and 39 years old in good health and CMV-seropositive.

This rearrangement joins TRBV25-1 to TRBJ1-2, with TRBD1 matching over 12 bases. The V gene's germline CDR1 is MGHDK and CDR2 SYGVNS. Trimming at V came to 6 bases and at J to 3 bases, leaving 11 bases not matched to a gene. The CDR3 extends over 17 amino acids. The CDR3, as DNA: TGTGCCAGCAGGGGGTTCGGGACAGGGGGCGCGGACTATGGCTACACCTTC. Protein product: CASRGFGTGGADYGYTF.

Points on this clone: The junction does not match germline at one end; this may be a read error. This chain connects TRBV5-1 to TRBJ2-2; D ambiguous. Germline CDR1 and CDR2: SGHRS and YFSETQ. This CDR3 contains 15 residues. The CDR3 bases are TGCGCCAGTAGCTTCAGAGGAACGAACACCGGGGAGCTGTTTTTT. This gives the protein CASSFRGTNTGELFF.

The rearrangement links TRBV2 to TRBJ2-1, with a weak D call TRBD1 (6 bases). The CDR3 runs 13 residues. Per the germline V gene, CDR1 is SNHLY and CDR2 is FYNNEI. Trimming took 8 bases from V and 4 from J, leaving 12 bases between them. The CDR3 spells CASRQDRYNEQFF. The CDR3 DNA is TGTGCCAGCCGACAGGACAGATACAATGAGCAGTTCTTC.

The genes are TRBV19 and TRBJ1-4; D is undetermined. This CDR3 spans 11 amino acids. The germline V gene encodes CDR1 LNHDA and CDR2 SQIVND (reference sequence). V gave up 5 bases and J gave up 4 bases, with 2 bases separating them. CDR3: CASSLNEKLFF. As DNA, the CDR3 is TGTGCCAGTAGTCTTAATGAAAAACTGTTTTTT.

The V gene is TRBV30, the J gene TRBJ2-7; perhaps TRBD1 as D (5 bases). V was trimmed by 2 bases and J by 3 bases, leaving 14 bases between them. CDR1 and CDR2 from the germline V gene are GTSNPN and SVGIG (reference sequence). This CDR3 contains 14 residues. The CDR3 spells CAWSLRQIFYEQYF. The CDR3 DNA sequence: TGTGCCTGGAGTCTGAGACAGATATTCTACGAGCAGTACTTC.

The chain joins TRBV2 to TRBJ2-1, with 10 bases fitting TRBD2. The CDR3 covers 15 residues. V was pared by 3 bases and J by 7 bases, with 6 bases of the junction left unmatched. Germline lookup yields CDR1 SNHLY and CDR2 FYNNEI. The CDR3 sequence is CASSDDSGGRNEQFF. The CDR3 DNA follows: TGTGCCAGCAGTGATGATAGCGGGGGGAGGAATGAGCAGTTCTTC.

The rearrangement joins TRBV10-2 to TRBJ2-1; 9 bases line up with TRBD1. V lost 6 bases, J lost 6 bases, and 6 bases stayed unmatched. Per the germline V gene, CDR1 is WSHSY and CDR2 is SAAADI. The CDR3 contains 14 residues. The CDR3 here is CASSPLDRGNEQFF. The CDR3 bases are TGCGCCAGCAGCCCTCTGGACAGGGGCAATGAGCAGTTCTTC.

The chain links TRBV28 to TRBJ2-7, with 8 bases matching TRBD2. Germline CDR1 and CDR2: MDHEN and SYDVKM. The CDR3 loop spans 14 amino acids. With 3 bases clipped from V and 5 bases from J, the junction kept 6 bases outside the gene matches. This CDR3 reads CASSLGGGFNEQYF. In nucleotides, the CDR3 is TGTGCCAGCAGTTTGGGCGGGGGGTTTAACGAGCAGTACTTC.

This clone turned up a few times. The chain has TRBV13 and TRBJ1-2; TRBD1 matches 10 bases. V lost 4 bases, J lost 6 bases, and 11 bases stayed unmatched. CDR1 and CDR2 (germline): PRHDT, FYEKMQ (reference sequence). CDR3 length: 16 residues. CDR3 residues: CASSSRQGARWDGYTF. The CDR3 nucleotides are TGTGCCAGCAGCTCGAGACAGGGGGCGCGGTGGGATGGCTACACCTTC.

The V gene is TRBV21-1, the J gene TRBJ1-2; TRBD1, the D gene given by the table, was not confirmed from the DNA. TRBV21-1 is a known pseudogene. The CDR3 spans 18 residues. CDR3 amino acids: CASSPGNRDRKINYGYTF. CDR3 sequence (DNA): TGTGCCAGCAGCCCCGGGAATCGGGACAGAAAGATTAACTATGGCTACACCTTC.

The CDR3 sequence is CASSNRQGSVLSVADTEAFF. CDR3 coding DNA: TGTGCCAGCAGCAACCGACAGGGTAGTGTATTATCGGTTGCCGACACTGAAGCTTTCTTT. This chain uses TRBV9 with TRBJ1-1, with 7 positions matching TRBD1. V shed 4 bases and J 3 bases; nucleotides not matched to a gene: 24. This CDR3 contains 20 residues. CDR1 is SGDLS, CDR2 YYNGEE, per germline.

The chain couples TRBV7-3 to TRBJ2-3, with 10 bases aligning to TRBD2. The CDR3 has 14 residues. Germline trimming cut 5 bases from V and 7 bases from J; bases unmatched to any gene: 6. The germline CDR1 and CDR2 sequences are SGHTA and FQGTGA. CDR3 bases: TGTGCCAGCAGCCCCTTAGCGGGGGGCCATACGCAGTATTTT. Translating gives CASSPLAGGHTQYF.

The rearrangement joins TRBV10-3 to TRBJ2-5, with 7 positions matching TRBD2. Per germline, CDR1 ENHRY and CDR2 SYGVKD. CDR3 size: 14 residues. Trimming removed 8 bases from V and 4 bases from J; junction bases left unmatched: 10. The CDR3 region has the DNA TGTGCCATCTCGCGGGGCAGGGAGGGAGAGACCCAGTACTTC. Encoded protein: CAISRGREGETQYF.

This clone was recorded only once. The chain has TRBV4-1 and TRBJ2-3; 11 bases map to TRBD2. The CDR3 runs to 16 residues. The germline V gene has CDR1 MGHRA and CDR2 YSYEKL. V trimming: 1 base; J trimming: 5 bases; junction bases outside the gene matches: 5. The CDR3 DNA sequence: TGCGCCAGCAGCCAAGTTCTAGCGGGGGGCGGAGATACGCAGTATTTT. As protein: CASSQVLAGGGDTQYF.

J is TRBJ2-7 and V is TRBV25-1; D is uncertain. Germline assignment: CDR1 MGHDK and CDR2 SYGVNS. The CDR3 length is 14 residues. Deletions cut 4 bases from V and 6 bases from J, with 16 bases between. The CDR3 region is CASSVMVPGGEQYF. CDR3 nucleotides: TGTGCCAGCAGTGTTATGGTCCCCGGCGGCGAGCAGTACTTC.

This chain links TRBV19 with TRBJ2-5; 12 nucleotides align to TRBD1. After removal of 5 bases from V and 5 bases from J, the junction contained 6 bases not matched to a gene. This CDR3 contains 15 residues. Germline V lookup: CDR1 LNHDA, CDR2 SQIVND (reference sequence). CDR3 residues: CASSPRDRGLETQYF. The CDR3 DNA is TGTGCCAGTAGTCCCCGGGACAGGGGGCTGGAGACCCAGTACTTC.

With respect to this clone: At the DNA level, this CDR3 is encoded by other sequences in the same sample as well. The CDR3 region is CASSPGQGAPYEQYF. In nucleotides, the CDR3 is TGTGCCAGCAGCCCGGGACAGGGGGCGCCCTACGAGCAGTACTTC. V and J are TRBV14 and TRBJ2-7; 12 bases map to TRBD1. Trimming took 4 bases from V and 2 from J; bases not matched to a gene: 3. The germline gives CDR1 SGHDN, CDR2 FVKESK. The CDR3 has 15 residues.

V and J are TRBV16 and TRBJ2-7; TRBD2 matches at 8 bases. The germline V gene encodes CDR1 KGHSY and CDR2 FQNENV. After removal of 4 bases from V and 0 bases from J, the junction contained 29 bases not matched to a gene. The CDR3 is made up of 23 amino acids. The chain's CDR3 is CASSLLEPGHPGLVDPSSYEQYF. The DNA of the CDR3 is TGTGCCAGCAGCCTTCTAGAGCCGGGCCACCCGGGACTAGTCGACCCGAGCTCCTACGAGCAGTACTTC.

This rearrangement joins TRBV29-1 to TRBJ1-4; 7 positions agree with TRBD1. V gave up 3 bases and J gave up 0 bases; unmatched junction bases: 4. CDR3 length equals 15 residues. Germline CDR1 is SQVTM and CDR2 is ANQGSEA. In DNA, the CDR3 is TGCAGCGTTGAGGGGGACAGTGCAACTAATGAAAAACTGTTTTTT. It codes for CSVEGDSATNEKLFF.

The chain links TRBV9 to TRBJ2-7, with a weak D call TRBD2 (5 bases). This CDR3 is 13 amino acids long. The germline CDR1 and CDR2 sequences are SGDLS and YYNGEE. V was shortened by 0 bases and J by 7 bases, with 11 bases between the two germline ends. The CDR3 DNA reads TGTGCCAGCAGCGTAGCGTTTGGGAGTGAGCAGTACTTC. Translated, it gives CASSVAFGSEQYF.

CDR3 sequence reads: CASSLSGGAVYNEQFF. For the CDR3, the DNA is TGCGCCAGCAGCTTAAGCGGGGGGGCAGTGTACAATGAGCAGTTCTTC. V gene TRBV5-1 combines with J gene TRBJ2-1, with 10 nucleotides matching TRBD2. The CDR3 totals 16 residues. The germline CDR1 and CDR2 sequences are SGHRS and YFSETQ. After removal of 2 bases from V and 4 bases from J, the junction contained 6 bases not matched to a gene. Filled out from reference TRBV5-1 and TRBJ2-1, the complete variable domain reads KAGVTQTPRYLIKTRGQQVTLSCSPISGHRSVSWYQQTPGQGLQFLFEYFSETQRNKGNFPGRFSGRQFSNSRSEMNVSTLELGDSALYLCASSLSGGAVYNEQFFGPGTRLTVL.

This rearrangement joins TRBV9 to TRBJ2-3; 7 positions match TRBD2. The J segment lost 2 bases and the V segment lost 4 bases, leaving 7 bases of the junction unmatched. Germline CDR1 reads SGDLS; CDR2 reads YYNGEE. The CDR3 consists of 15 residues. CDR3 bases: TGTGCCAGCAGCCCATGGGGGGGGGTCACAGATACGCAGTATTTT. This translates into CASSPWGGVTDTQYF. Combining the CDR3 with reference TRBV9 and TRBJ2-3 gives the whole variable domain DSGVTQTPKHLITATGQRVTLRCSPRSGDLSVYWYQQSLDQGLQFLIQYYNGEERAKGNILERFSAQQFPDLHSELNLSSLELGDSALYFCASSPWGGVTDTQYFGPGTRLTVL.

The table lists this clone with a count of one. The gene calls are TRBV4-2 and TRBJ1-3; no definite D call. The V and J ends lost 1 base and 2 bases respectively, with 15 bases between them. The germline gives CDR1 LGHNA, CDR2 YNFKEQ. The CDR3 consists of 17 residues. CDR3 loop: CASSQVVAGGTGNTIYF. The CDR3 DNA reads as TGTGCCAGCAGCCAAGTCGTTGCGGGCGGCACTGGAAACACCATATATTTT.

V and J are TRBV5-1 and TRBJ2-3; D possibly corresponds to TRBD2 (5 bases). The CDR3 contains 14 residues. Germline CDR1 SGHRS, CDR2 YFSETQ. V lost 4 bases to trimming and J lost 4 bases, with 13 bases between them. The CDR3 region is CASSRQDSSDTQYF. The CDR3 region has the DNA TGCGCCAGCAGCCGGCAGGACTCCTCAGATACGCAGTATTTT. The variable domain in full, with the rest retrieved from reference TRBV5-1 and TRBJ2-3, is KAGVTQTPRYLIKTRGQQVTLSCSPISGHRSVSWYQQTPGQGLQFLFEYFSETQRNKGNFPGRFSGRQFSNSRSEMNVSTLELGDSALYLCASSRQDSSDTQYFGPGTRLTVL.

The chain is built from TRBV13 and TRBJ1-2; D is unresolved. CDR3 length: 14 amino acids. Germline values: CDR1 PRHDT, CDR2 FYEKMQ (reference sequence). V was pared by 1 base and J by 6 bases, with 12 bases between. The CDR3: CASSLAAGRNGYTF. DNA for the CDR3: TGTGCCAGCAGCTTAGCGGCGGGGAGGAATGGCTACACCTTC.

This clone was counted between two and nine times. V gene TRBV5-1 combines with J gene TRBJ1-2, with D unresolved. CDR3 length: 16 amino acids. Germline CDR1 and CDR2: SGHRS and YFSETQ. Trimming removed 1 base from V and 3 bases from J, with 16 bases in between. The CDR3 DNA reads TGCGCCAGCAGCTTGCGGTCAGCGGACCTTTACTATGGCTACACCTTC. Translation: CASSLRSADLYYGYTF.